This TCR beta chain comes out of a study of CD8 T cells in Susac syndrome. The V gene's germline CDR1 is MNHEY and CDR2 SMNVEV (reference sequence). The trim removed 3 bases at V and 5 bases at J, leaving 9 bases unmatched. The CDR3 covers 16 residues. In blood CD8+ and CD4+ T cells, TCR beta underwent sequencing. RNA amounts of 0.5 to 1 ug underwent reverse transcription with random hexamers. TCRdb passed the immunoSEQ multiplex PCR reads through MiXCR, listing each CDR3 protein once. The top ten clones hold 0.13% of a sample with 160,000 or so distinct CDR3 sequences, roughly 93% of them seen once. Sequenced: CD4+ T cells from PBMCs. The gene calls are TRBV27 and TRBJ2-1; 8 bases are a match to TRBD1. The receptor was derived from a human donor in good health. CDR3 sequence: CASSFYRTGTNNEQFF. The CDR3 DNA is TGTGCCAGCAGTTTTTATCGGACAGGGACGAACAATGAGCAGTTCTTC.